This T cell receptor beta chain was documented in a study of blood T cell repertoires in COVID-19. Study in general: COVID-19 samples collected from the United States, Italy and Spain covered acute and convalescent phases. PBMCs, B-cell-depleted T cells, or T cells provided the cDNA or gDNA that made up the material.

How the authors handled the data: Amplified reference gene primers provided the basis for estimating nucleated cell counts. Clones were sequenced by immunoSEQ multiplex PCR, and TCRdb holds only the in-frame ones, with some missing. That table furnishes V, J and clone size, whereas the DNA furnished D and trimming. In the table there are approximately 170,000 clones, roughly four fifths of which are singletons. The V and J ends lost 1 base and 5 bases respectively, with 9 bases between them. The CDR3 loop spans 14 amino acids. From germline, CDR1 is LGHDT and CDR2 YNNKEL (reference sequence). In this sample, this clone turned up a few times.

The source is a woman aged 70 to 79 with COVID-19, enrolled during active disease. The chain combines TRBV3-1 (or the pseudogene TRBV3-2) with TRBJ1-5; D possibly corresponds to TRBD1 (5 bases). Sequencing used peripheral blood. In DNA form, the CDR3 reads TGTGCCAGCAGCCAAGGAACGGGGGATCAGCCCCAGCATTTT. Its protein is CASSQGTGDQPQHF.